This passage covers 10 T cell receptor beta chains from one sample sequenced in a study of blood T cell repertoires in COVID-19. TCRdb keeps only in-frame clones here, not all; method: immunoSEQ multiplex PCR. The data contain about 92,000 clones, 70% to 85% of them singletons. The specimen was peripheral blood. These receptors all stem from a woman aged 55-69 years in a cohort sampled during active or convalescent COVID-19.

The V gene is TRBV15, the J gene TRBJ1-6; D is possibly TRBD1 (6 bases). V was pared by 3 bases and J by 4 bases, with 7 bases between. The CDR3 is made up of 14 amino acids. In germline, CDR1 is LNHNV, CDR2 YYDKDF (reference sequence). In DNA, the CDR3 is TGTGCCACCAGCAGGGACAGATATAATTCACCCCTCCACTTT. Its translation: CATSRDRYNSPLHF.

The CDR3 sequence: CATSRDRGSSGELFF. The CDR3 DNA reads TGTGCCACCAGCAGAGACAGGGGTTCGTCCGGGGAGCTGTTTTTT. V and J are TRBV15 and TRBJ2-2; D possibly corresponds to TRBD1 (6 bases). V lost 0 bases, J lost 6 bases, and 11 bases lay in between. The CDR3 sequence is 15 residues long. CDR1 is LNHNV and CDR2 is YYDKDF in the germline V gene (reference sequence).

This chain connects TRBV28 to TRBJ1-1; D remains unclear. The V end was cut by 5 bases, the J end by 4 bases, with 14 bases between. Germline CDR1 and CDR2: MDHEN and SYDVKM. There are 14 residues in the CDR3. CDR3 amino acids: CASSPRFSGTEAFF. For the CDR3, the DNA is TGTGCCAGCAGTCCCCGCTTCTCCGGCACTGAAGCTTTCTTT.

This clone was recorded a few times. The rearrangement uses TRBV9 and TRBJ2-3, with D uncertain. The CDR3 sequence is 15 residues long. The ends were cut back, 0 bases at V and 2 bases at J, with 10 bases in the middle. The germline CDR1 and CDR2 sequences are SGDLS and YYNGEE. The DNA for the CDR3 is TGTGCCAGCAGCGTAGGACTTGTACTCACAGATACGCAGTATTTT. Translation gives CASSVGLVLTDTQYF.

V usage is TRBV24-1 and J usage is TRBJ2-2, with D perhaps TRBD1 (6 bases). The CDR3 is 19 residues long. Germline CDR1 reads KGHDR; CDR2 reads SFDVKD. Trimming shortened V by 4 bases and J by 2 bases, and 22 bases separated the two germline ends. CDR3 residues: CATSDPWGRGRKNTGELFF. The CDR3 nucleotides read TGTGCCACCAGTGACCCCTGGGGCAGGGGAAGGAAAAACACCGGGGAGCTGTTTTTT.

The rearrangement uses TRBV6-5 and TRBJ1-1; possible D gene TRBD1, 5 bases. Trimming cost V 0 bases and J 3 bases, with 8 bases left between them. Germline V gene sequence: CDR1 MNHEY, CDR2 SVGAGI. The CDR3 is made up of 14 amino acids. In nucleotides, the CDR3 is TGTGCCAGCAGTTACTCCGGGGGTGACACTGAAGCTTTCTTT. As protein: CASSYSGGDTEAFF.

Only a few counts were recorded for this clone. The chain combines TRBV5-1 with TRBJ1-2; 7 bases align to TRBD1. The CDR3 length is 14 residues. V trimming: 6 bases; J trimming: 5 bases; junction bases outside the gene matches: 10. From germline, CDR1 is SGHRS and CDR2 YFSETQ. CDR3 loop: CASKSGQGGYGYTF. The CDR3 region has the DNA TGCGCCAGCAAATCCGGGCAGGGGGGTTATGGCTACACCTTC.

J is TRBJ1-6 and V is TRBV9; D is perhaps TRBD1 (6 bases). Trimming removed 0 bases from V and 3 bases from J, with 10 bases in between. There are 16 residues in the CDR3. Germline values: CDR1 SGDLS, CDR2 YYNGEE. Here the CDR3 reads CASSVEGGRYNSPLHF. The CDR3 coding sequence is TGTGCCAGCAGCGTAGAGGGGGGGCGCTATAATTCACCCCTCCACTTT.

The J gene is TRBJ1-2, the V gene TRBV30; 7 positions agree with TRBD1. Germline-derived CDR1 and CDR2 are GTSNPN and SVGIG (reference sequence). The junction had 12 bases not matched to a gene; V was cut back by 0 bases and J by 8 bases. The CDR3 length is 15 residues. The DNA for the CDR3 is TGTGCCTGGAGTGTTTCCGAGACAGGGTTTCGCGGCTACACCTTC. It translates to CAWSVSETGFRGYTF.

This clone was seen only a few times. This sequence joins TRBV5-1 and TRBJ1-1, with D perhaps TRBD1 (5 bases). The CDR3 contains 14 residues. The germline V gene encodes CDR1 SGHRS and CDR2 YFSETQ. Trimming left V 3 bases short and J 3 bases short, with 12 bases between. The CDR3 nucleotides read TGCGCCAGCAGCTGGAGGACGGGGGACACTGAAGCTTTCTTT. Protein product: CASSWRTGDTEAFF.